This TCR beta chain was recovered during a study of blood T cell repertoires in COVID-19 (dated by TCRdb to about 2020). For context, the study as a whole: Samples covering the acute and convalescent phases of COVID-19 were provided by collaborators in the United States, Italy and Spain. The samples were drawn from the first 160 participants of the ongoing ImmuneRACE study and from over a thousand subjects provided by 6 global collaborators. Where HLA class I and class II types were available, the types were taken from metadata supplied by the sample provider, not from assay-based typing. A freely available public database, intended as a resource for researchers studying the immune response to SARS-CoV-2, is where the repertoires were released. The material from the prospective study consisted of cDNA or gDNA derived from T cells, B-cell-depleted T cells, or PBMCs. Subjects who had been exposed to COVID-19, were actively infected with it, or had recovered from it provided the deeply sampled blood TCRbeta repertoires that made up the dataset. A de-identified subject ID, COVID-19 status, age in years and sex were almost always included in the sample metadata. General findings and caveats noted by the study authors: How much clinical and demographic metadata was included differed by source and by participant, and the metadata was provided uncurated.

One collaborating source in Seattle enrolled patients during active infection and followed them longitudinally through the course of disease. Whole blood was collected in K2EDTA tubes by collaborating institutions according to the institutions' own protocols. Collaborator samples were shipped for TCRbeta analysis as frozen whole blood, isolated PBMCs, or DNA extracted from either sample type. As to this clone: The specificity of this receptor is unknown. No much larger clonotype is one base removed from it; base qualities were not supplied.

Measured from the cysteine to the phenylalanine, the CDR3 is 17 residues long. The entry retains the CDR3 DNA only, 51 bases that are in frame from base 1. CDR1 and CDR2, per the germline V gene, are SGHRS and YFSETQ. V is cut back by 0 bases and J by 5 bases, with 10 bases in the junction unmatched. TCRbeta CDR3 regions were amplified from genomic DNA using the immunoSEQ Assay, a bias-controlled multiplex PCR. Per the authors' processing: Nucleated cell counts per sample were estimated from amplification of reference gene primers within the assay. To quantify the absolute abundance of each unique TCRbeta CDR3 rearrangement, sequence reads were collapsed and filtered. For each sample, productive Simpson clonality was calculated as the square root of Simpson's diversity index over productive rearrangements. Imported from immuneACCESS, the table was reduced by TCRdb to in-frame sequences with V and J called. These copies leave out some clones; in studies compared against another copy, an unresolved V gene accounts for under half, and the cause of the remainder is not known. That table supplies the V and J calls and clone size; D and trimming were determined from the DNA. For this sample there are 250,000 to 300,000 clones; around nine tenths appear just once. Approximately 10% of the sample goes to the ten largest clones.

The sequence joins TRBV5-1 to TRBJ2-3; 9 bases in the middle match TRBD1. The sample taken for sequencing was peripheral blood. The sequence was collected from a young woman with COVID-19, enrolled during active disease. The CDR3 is CASSLEVRDRDGDTQYF. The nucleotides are TGCGCCAGCAGCTTGGAGGTCCGGGACAGGGATGGAGATACGCAGTATTTT. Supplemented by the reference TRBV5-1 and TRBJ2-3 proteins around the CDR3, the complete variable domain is KAGVTQTPRYLIKTRGQQVTLSCSPISGHRSVSWYQQTPGQGLQFLFEYFSETQRNKGNFPGRFSGRQFSNSRSEMNVSTLELGDSALYLCASSLEVRDRDGDTQYFGPGTRLTVL.